This TCR beta chain was obtained from a study of blood T cells in healthy people across ages. Overall study context: Template switching captured about one barcoded beta molecule per two T cells.

With a J-beta primer mix and a sample-barcoded 5' primer, a second PCR ran about 7 to 12 cycles. TCRdb called the 5' RACE reads again in MiXCR, with one record for every CDR3 protein. The table has about 1.6 million distinct CDR3 sequences, approximately 32% seen once. As regards this clonotype: One end of the junction varies from germline; a read error may be responsible.

Per germline, CDR1 SGHRS and CDR2 YFSETQ. This CDR3 comprises 14 residues. This receptor was taken from a woman aged 25 to 39 in good health. The chain uses TRBV5-1 and TRBJ1-1, with a weak D call TRBD1 (5 bases). Sequenced sample: blood. The CDR3 DNA reads TGCGCCAGCGGCTTGGCCGGACAGAACACTGAAGCTTTCTTT. It translates to CASGLAGQNTEAFF. The whole variable domain, remainder taken from reference TRBV5-1 and TRBJ1-1, is KAGVTQTPRYLIKTRGQQVTLSCSPISGHRSVSWYQQTPGQGLQFLFEYFSETQRNKGNFPGRFSGRQFSNSRSEMNVSTLELGDSALYLCASGLAGQNTEAFFGQGTRLTVV.